The 9 T cell receptor beta chains listed next were all sequenced from one sample in a study of blood T cell repertoires in COVID-19. Profiled with immunoSEQ multiplex PCR; TCRdb holds only in-frame clones, not every one. Here the sample spans over 150,000 clones, about four fifths being singletons. Sequences were obtained from PBMCs or T cells enriched from blood (not recorded which). The receptors originated from a woman aged 55-75 years who had recovered from COVID-19.

The rearrangement links TRBV4-1 to TRBJ1-1, with 9 bases lining up with TRBD1. This CDR3 comprises 17 residues. Germline CDR1 and CDR2: MGHRA and YSYEKL. Trimming at V came to 1 base and at J to 1 base, leaving 7 bases not matched to a gene. Here the CDR3 reads CASSQGIGTGRNTEAFF. DNA of the CDR3: TGCGCCAGCAGCCAAGGAATTGGGACAGGGAGGAACACTGAAGCTTTCTTT.

Regarding this clone: One junction end does not reproduce the germline sequence, and a read error may be involved. The chain has TRBV27 and TRBJ1-1; the match to TRBD1 covers 9 bases. Germline lookup yields CDR1 MNHEY and CDR2 SMNVEV (reference sequence). The CDR3 is 16 amino acids. The CDR3 DNA is TGTGCCAGCATTCCCGGGACAGGGTATGGGAACGCTGAAGCTTTCTTT. Its protein is CASIPGTGYGNAEAFF.

V and J are TRBV6-5 and TRBJ2-7; tentative D call: TRBD1 (6 bases). CDR1 and CDR2 from the germline V gene are MNHEY and SVGAGI. Deletions cut 5 bases from V and 5 bases from J, with 10 bases between. CDR3 size: 12 residues. The CDR3 DNA reads TGTGCCAGCAGTACAGGGAACCACGAGCAGTACTTC. It translates to CASSTGNHEQYF.

The V gene is TRBV10-2, the J gene TRBJ2-1; no definite D call. The ends were cut back, 2 bases at V and 5 bases at J, with 16 bases in the middle. Germline loops: CDR1 WSHSY, CDR2 SAAADI. This CDR3 comprises 16 residues. Here the CDR3 reads CASSEHAVTRDNEQFF. As DNA, the CDR3 is TGCGCCAGCAGTGAGCATGCGGTTACCCGGGACAATGAGCAGTTCTTC.

V and J are TRBV13 and TRBJ2-6; a weak D match, TRBD2 (5 bases). Germline V gene sequence: CDR1 PRHDT, CDR2 FYEKMQ (reference sequence). The CDR3 spans 21 residues. V lost 3 bases, J lost 0 bases, and 24 bases lay in between. This chain's CDR3 is CASSFGRLGTDGDSGANVLTF. The CDR3 bases are TGTGCCAGCAGCTTCGGCCGCCTGGGAACAGACGGGGACTCTGGGGCCAACGTCCTGACTTTC.

This clone was seen just once. This chain uses TRBV3-1 (or the pseudogene TRBV3-2) with TRBJ2-1; 13 nucleotides agree with TRBD2. The CDR3 is made up of 17 amino acids. The germline V gene encodes CDR1 LGHDT and CDR2 YNNKEL (reference sequence). J was trimmed by 2 bases and V by 4 bases; bases with no gene match: 5. CDR3 in DNA: TGTGCCAGCAGCCGGAAACTAGCGGGGGGGACCTACAATGAGCAGTTCTTC. It is translated as CASSRKLAGGTYNEQFF.

This chain connects TRBV2 to TRBJ1-3; D gene ambiguous. This CDR3 spans 13 amino acids. Germline V gene sequence: CDR1 SNHLY, CDR2 FYNNEI. V was pared by 2 bases and J by 1 base, with 3 bases between. CDR3 bases: TGTGCCAGCAGTGAAACATCTGGAAACACCATATATTTT. Its translation is CASSETSGNTIYF.

The chain is built from TRBV6-1 and TRBJ1-3, with no clear D. Germline CDR1 reads MNHNS; CDR2 reads SASEGT. Deletions cut 3 bases from V and 0 bases from J, with 6 bases between. CDR3 length equals 14 residues. The CDR3 DNA is TGTGCCAGCAGTGAGATGAGCTCTGGAAACACCATATATTTT. Translation gives CASSEMSSGNTIYF.

The V call is TRBV10-3, the J call TRBJ2-3; 8 positions agree with TRBD1. The CDR3 is made up of 14 amino acids. V lost 10 bases to trimming and J lost 4 bases; unmatched junction nucleotides: 10. Germline assignment: CDR1 ENHRY and CDR2 SYGVKD. This CDR3 is CATSTGVRADTQYF. The CDR3 DNA sequence: TGTGCCACCTCGACAGGGGTCCGGGCAGATACGCAGTATTTT.